Listed below are T cell receptor beta chains from one sample, sequenced in a study of blood T cells in healthy people across ages. TCRdb re-called the 5' RACE reads with MiXCR, one entry per CDR3 protein. The repertoire holds about 780,000 distinct CDR3 sequences, with around half as singletons. The sequencing sample was made of blood. The receptors here all came from a man older than 75 in good health. The CDR3 runs from the conserved cysteine through the conserved F or W. D genes are given only for firm matches. Clone size is shown for a subset of rows, as once, few, many or a class of expanded clone.

D gene,clone size,V gene,J gene,CDR3 protein,CDR3 DNA
TRBD2,-,TRBV12-3/TRBV12-4,TRBJ2-2,CASSPGLAGVDTGELFF,TGTGCCAGCAGCCCAGGACTAGCGGGAGTGGACACCGGGGAGCTGTTTTTT
-,-,TRBV30,TRBJ2-4,CAWSAPAFIAKNIQYF,TGTGCCTGGAGTGCCCCAGCTTTTATAGCCAAAAACATTCAGTACTTC
-,-,TRBV21-1,TRBJ1-2,CASSKKSRLPGINYGYTF,TGTGCCAGCAGCAAAAAAAGCCGGTTGCCAGGAATTAACTATGGCTACACCTTC
-,-,TRBV15,TRBJ2-5,CATSRDPQGRRLETQYF,TGTGCCACCAGCAGAGATCCCCAGGGACGTCGATTAGAGACCCAGTACTTC
TRBD1,few,TRBV9,TRBJ2-7,CASSVEGATAEQYF,TGTGCCAGCAGCGTCGAGGGGGCCACGGCTGAGCAGTACTTC
TRBD1,once,TRBV4-3,TRBJ2-3,CASSQAGGTGDTQYF,TGCGCCAGCAGCCAGGCAGGGGGAACAGGAGATACGCAGTATTTT
TRBD1,few,TRBV20-1,TRBJ2-7,CSARAGTDYEQYF,TGCAGTGCTAGAGCAGGGACAGACTACGAGCAGTACTTC
-,many,TRBV20-1,TRBJ2-3,CSARESTDTQYF,TGCAGTGCTAGAGAGAGCACAGATACGCAGTATTTT
TRBD1,-,TRBV5-1,TRBJ2-5,CASSPGTAQGTQYF,TGCGCCAGCAGCCCAGGGACAGCTCAGGGGACCCAGTACTTC
TRBD2,-,TRBV11-2,TRBJ2-3,CAGSLKVFRLAGGSTDTQYF,TGTGCCGGCAGCTTAAAGGTGTTCCGGTTAGCGGGAGGTAGCACAGATACGCAGTATTTT
TRBD2,many,TRBV6-4,TRBJ2-3,CASSEGLAGGPGDTQYF,TGTGCCAGCAGTGAAGGACTAGCGGGAGGGCCGGGAGATACGCAGTATTTT
TRBD2,-,TRBV7-2,TRBJ2-1,CASSPAPRGRANEQFF,TGTGCCAGCAGCCCCGCCCCTCGCGGGAGGGCCAATGAGCAGTTCTTC
-,-,TRBV10-2,TRBJ2-1,CASRKDLARGSSNEQFF,TGCGCCAGCAGGAAGGACCTAGCGAGAGGATCTTCGAATGAGCAGTTCTTC
TRBD2,many,TRBV7-2,TRBJ2-1,CASGLAENNEQFF,TGTGCCAGCGGGCTAGCGGAGAACAATGAGCAGTTCTTC
TRBD2,-,TRBV5-1,TRBJ2-7,CASSSTGTIIHEQYF,TGCGCCAGCAGCTCAACCGGGACTATAATACACGAGCAGTACTTC
TRBD2,-,TRBV20-1,TRBJ2-3,CSASTSGDPTDTQYF,TGCAGTGCTAGTACTAGCGGGGATCCAACAGATACGCAGTATTTT
-,many,TRBV7-3,TRBJ2-7,CASSLTYGYEQYF,TGTGCCAGCAGCTTAACGTACGGGTACGAGCAGTACTTC
TRBD2,-,TRBV5-1,TRBJ2-7,CATAQRDPSYEQYF,TGCGCCACCGCGCAGCGGGATCCTTCCTACGAGCAGTACTTC
-,few,TRBV5-1,TRBJ2-7,CASSLMEFAGSYEQYF,TGCGCCAGCAGCCTCATGGAGTTTGCGGGGAGCTACGAGCAGTACTTC
-,few,TRBV7-2,TRBJ2-3,CAAEDLKRDTQYF,TGTGCCGCCGAGGATTTGAAGCGGGATACGCAGTATTTT
-,-,TRBV12-3/TRBV12-4,TRBJ1-5,CASSLGLSNQPQHF,TGTGCCAGCAGTTTAGGTCTTAGCAATCAGCCCCAGCATTTT
-,few,TRBV20-1,TRBJ2-4,CSARDLGGPGSIQYF,TGCAGTGCTAGAGATTTGGGCGGCCCGGGGAGCATTCAGTACTTC
TRBD1,many,TRBV29-1,TRBJ2-3,CSVERSTGETQYF,TGCAGCGTTGAGAGAAGCACAGGGGAGACGCAGTATTTT
TRBD2,-,TRBV5-6,TRBJ2-1,CANSQTSGSKNEQFF,TGTGCCAACAGCCAGACTAGCGGGAGTAAAAATGAGCAGTTCTTC
TRBD2,-,TRBV10-3,TRBJ2-7,CAISESGTSGTRPYEQYF,TGTGCCATCAGTGAGTCGGGGACTAGCGGGACCAGACCGTACGAGCAGTACTTC
-,-,TRBV20-1,TRBJ2-7,CSASHPSRSTYEQYF,TGCAGTGCTAGTCATCCGAGTCGATCAACCTACGAGCAGTACTTC
TRBD1,once,TRBV5-1,TRBJ2-3,CASSLAGTGVVGDTQYF,TGCGCCAGCAGCTTGGCTGGGACAGGTGTTGTTGGAGATACGCAGTATTTT
-,many,TRBV14,TRBJ1-2,CASSQDRFVHGYTF,TGTGCCAGCAGCCAAGATCGATTTGTTCATGGCTACACCTTC
TRBD2,once,TRBV11-1,TRBJ2-1,CASRPGLANPYNEQFF,TGTGCCAGCAGACCCGGACTAGCGAATCCCTACAATGAGCAGTTCTTC
-,-,TRBV11-3,TRBJ2-1,CASSLGAQETQFF,TGTGCCAGCAGCTTAGGAGCTCAAGAGACCCAGTTCTTC
-,-,TRBV13,TRBJ1-3,CASSPPGGNTIYF,TGTGCCAGCAGCCCACCCGGGGGAAACACCATATATTTT
-,-,TRBV29-1,TRBJ1-5,CSVGRGDYNQPQHF,TGCAGCGTTGGTCGGGGGGACTACAATCAGCCCCAGCATTTT
TRBD2,-,TRBV12-3/TRBV12-4,TRBJ2-5,CASSESRTSVGTQYF,TGTGCCAGCAGCGAGAGTCGTACTAGCGTGGGGACCCAGTACTTC
-,-,TRBV20-1,TRBJ2-7,CSAPDRSSYEQYF,TGCAGTGCACCAGACAGGAGCTCCTACGAGCAGTACTTC
-,many,TRBV12-3/TRBV12-4,TRBJ2-3,CASSLPPTDTQYF,TGTGCCAGCTCCCTGCCCCCTACAGATACGCAGTATTTT
-,few,TRBV3-1,TRBJ2-5,CASSQDLAGETQYF,TGTGCCAGCAGCCAAGATCTAGCAGGAGAGACCCAGTACTTC
-,few,TRBV20-1,TRBJ2-5,CSAIPHGLSQETQYF,TGCAGTGCTATACCCCACGGGCTTTCCCAAGAGACCCAGTACTTC
-,-,TRBV6-1,TRBJ1-2,CASSEDLTSMIYGYTF,TGTGCCAGCAGTGAAGACTTGACAAGCATGATCTATGGCTACACCTTC
TRBD1,-,TRBV2,TRBJ2-3,CASNDRGLTDTQYF,TGTGCCAGCAACGACAGGGGGCTCACAGATACGCAGTATTTT
-,-,TRBV9,TRBJ1-2,CASSVAVSDGRPVYGYTF,TGTGCCAGCAGCGTAGCCGTCAGCGACGGGCGGCCGGTGTATGGCTACACCTTC
-,few,TRBV9,TRBJ2-1,CASSDRGNYNEQFF,TGTGCCAGCAGCGACCGGGGAAATTACAATGAGCAGTTCTTC
-,-,TRBV24-1,TRBJ2-1,CATSDPTGINEQFF,TGTGCCACCAGTGATCCTACCGGGATCAATGAGCAGTTCTTC
-,many,TRBV7-2,TRBJ2-7,CASSLSPRSSYEQYF,TGTGCCAGCAGCTTAAGTCCCAGAAGCTCCTACGAGCAGTACTTC
TRBD2,once,TRBV11-2,TRBJ2-1,CASSPLAGGDEQFF,TGTGCCAGCAGCCCACTAGCGGGAGGTGATGAGCAGTTCTTC
-,-,TRBV28,TRBJ2-1,CASREPGHPTGNEQFF,TGTGCCAGCAGGGAACCGGGACACCCAACGGGGAATGAGCAGTTCTTC
-,-,TRBV5-1,TRBJ2-7,CASSLSGIVHEQYF,TGCGCCAGCAGCTTGTCAGGGATCGTCCACGAGCAGTACTTC
-,-,TRBV24-1,TRBJ2-1,CATSDSTQRRSSYNEQFF,TGTGCCACCAGTGACTCTACCCAACGGAGGAGCTCCTACAATGAGCAGTTCTTC
TRBD1,-,TRBV6-5,TRBJ2-2,CTSIHVRGLAGELFF,TGTACCAGCATCCACGTCAGGGGGCTGGCCGGGGAGCTGTTTTTT
-,many,TRBV29-1,TRBJ2-7,CSVVTASSYEQYF,TGCAGCGTTGTAACAGCGTCGTCCTACGAGCAGTACTTC
-,-,TRBV12-3/TRBV12-4,TRBJ2-1,CASRKGYSSYNEQFF,TGTGCCAGCAGAAAAGGGTATAGCTCCTACAATGAGCAGTTCTTC
TRBD2,few,TRBV5-1,TRBJ2-5,CASSLRGGSEETQYF,TGCGCCAGCAGCTTGCGGGGCGGGAGCGAAGAGACCCAGTACTTC
-,few,TRBV7-9,TRBJ1-6,CASSPGGLSSPLHF,TGTGCCAGCAGCCCTGGGGGGCTAAGTTCACCCCTCCACTTT
TRBD2,-,TRBV27,TRBJ2-2,CASSPRYSGRADGELFF,TGTGCCAGCAGTCCCCGCTATAGCGGGAGGGCCGACGGGGAGCTGTTTTTT